A single sample is the source of the 13 T cell receptor beta chains below, sequenced in a study of T cell repertoires in cytomegalovirus infection. TCRdb redid the calling of the reads with MiXCR, one entry per CDR3 protein. The repertoire holds over 200,000 distinct CDR3 sequences, 12% to 15% seen once, with around 8.8% in the top ten. The specimen sequenced was PBMCs. The receptors originated from a human donor in good health (CMV status not recorded). Some clones in this sample may be carry-over from other donors' samples.

This clonotype has only a few counts. One junction end disagrees with the germline gene, perhaps due to a read error. The rearrangement links TRBV14 to TRBJ2-3; D unclear. The germline gives CDR1 SGHDN, CDR2 FVKESK. This CDR3 is 13 amino acids long. CDR3 loop: CASSQVPTNTQYF. CDR3 in DNA: TGTGCCAGCAGCCAAGTCCCCACAAATACGCAGTATTTT.

The chain couples TRBV28 to TRBJ2-5; possible D gene TRBD2, 7 bases. Trimming pared 8 bases from V and 6 bases from J, leaving 13 bases between. CDR3 size: 12 residues. Looked up from germline, CDR1 is MDHEN and CDR2 is SYDVKM. CDR3 bases: TGTGCCAGCTCGGGGGGCAAACAGACCCAGTACTTC. The encoded protein is CASSGGKQTQYF.

This clonotype appeared many times. The chain carries TRBV7-2 and TRBJ1-1; D call uncertain. V lost 0 bases, J lost 7 bases, and 6 bases lay in between. The CDR3 consists of 12 residues. CDR1 and CDR2 from the germline V gene are SGHTA and FQGNSA. The CDR3 is CASSLARREAFF. The DNA of the CDR3 is TGTGCCAGCAGCTTAGCACGCCGTGAAGCTTTCTTT.

Only a few counts were recorded for this clonotype. The chain has TRBV29-1 and TRBJ1-6; tentative D call: TRBD1 (5 bases). This CDR3 contains 12 residues. Germline V lookup: CDR1 SQVTM, CDR2 ANQGSEA. V was trimmed by 4 bases and J by 6 bases, leaving 7 bases between them. The CDR3 loop reads CSVGDGNSPLHF. The CDR3 coding sequence is TGCAGCGTTGGGGACGGTAATTCACCCCTCCACTTT.

This clonotype has ten or more counts. The chain links TRBV6-1 to TRBJ2-6; D unclear. The CDR3 is 14 residues long. From germline, CDR1 is MNHNS and CDR2 SASEGT. V was shortened by 7 bases and J by 4 bases, with 11 bases between the two germline ends. In nucleotides, the CDR3 is TGTGCCAGCAAATGGAGTTTGGGGGCCAACGTCCTGACTTTC. Translated: CASKWSLGANVLTF.

This clonotype was counted at least ten times. This chain joins TRBV7-8 and TRBJ2-1, with D tentatively TRBD1 or TRBD2 (5 bases each). V was shortened by 5 bases and J by 1 base, with 18 bases between the two germline ends. The CDR3 is 17 residues long. CDR1 is SGHVS, CDR2 FQNEAQ, per germline. The CDR3 coding sequence is TGTGCCAGCAGCCAACTCCGGGACCCAGATTCCTACAATGAGCAGTTCTTC. Protein product: CASSQLRDPDSYNEQFF.

This clonotype was seen a few times. This sequence joins TRBV11-2 and TRBJ2-1; tentative D call: TRBD2 (6 bases). Germline CDR1 is SGHAT and CDR2 is FQNNGV. The length of the CDR3 is 15 residues. V was cut by 2 bases and J by 4 bases, with 12 bases left in between. The DNA of the CDR3 is TGTGCCAGCAGCTTAACATTGCGGGATTACAATGAGCAGTTCTTC. Translated, it gives CASSLTLRDYNEQFF.

The chain uses TRBV7-7 and TRBJ1-1; D call uncertain. Per the germline V gene, CDR1 is SSHAT and CDR2 is FNYEAQ (reference sequence). The CDR3 length is 13 residues. Trimming took off 3 bases at V and 2 bases at J, with 7 bases between the two ends. CDR3 bases: TGTGCCAGCAGCTTTCTGCCAAACACTGAAGCTTTCTTT. This translates into CASSFLPNTEAFF.

This clonotype has only a few counts. Because it lacks the conserved phenylalanine or tryptophan at the end, this CDR3 is likely a read error. The DNA is left out, because the CDR3 cannot be placed on it with certainty; the CDR3 is given as TCRdb lists it. The V and J genes are TRBV4-1 and TRBJ1-6. The CDR3 contains 11 residues when both ends are counted. Germline assignment: CDR1 MGHRA and CDR2 YSYEKL. The CDR3 sequence is CASSPILPTLL.

The table lists this clonotype with a count of one. This chain's CDR3 is CASKGLAATSYNEQFF. CDR3 DNA: TGTGCCAGCAAGGGACTAGCGGCAACCTCCTACAATGAGCAGTTCTTC. The J gene is TRBJ2-1, the V gene TRBV6-2 or TRBV6-3; 11 positions agree with TRBD2. The germline gives CDR1 MNHEY, CDR2 SVGEGT. The CDR3 extends over 16 amino acids. The J segment lost 0 bases and the V segment lost 7 bases, leaving 5 bases of the junction unmatched.

This rearrangement joins TRBV6-4 to TRBJ2-5; 7 bases map to TRBD1. Germline CDR1 MRHNA, CDR2 SNTAGT. The CDR3 is 15 amino acids. Trimming at V came to 8 bases and at J to 9 bases, leaving 18 bases not matched to a gene. CDR3 nucleotide sequence: TGTGCCAGCCCGCCTAAGGGGGCTGTGATTGGCGCCCAGTACTTC. Its translation: CASPPKGAVIGAQYF.

The chain employs TRBV18 and TRBJ1-6; D unresolved. The V end was cut by 3 bases, the J end by 7 bases, with 10 bases between. The germline CDR1 and CDR2 sequences are KGHSH and LQKENI. The CDR3 is made up of 14 amino acids. CDR3 sequence reads: CASSPSSNNSPLHF. Here the CDR3 DNA reads TGTGCCAGCTCACCGAGCAGTAACAATTCACCCCTCCACTTT. Together with reference TRBV18 and TRBJ1-6, the CDR3 gives the full variable domain: NAGVMQNPRHLVRRRGQEARLRCSPMKGHSHVYWYRQLPEEGLKFMVYLQKENIIDESGMPKERFSAEFPKEGPSILRIQQVVRGDSAAYFCASSPSSNNSPLHFGNGTRLTVT.

Points on this clonotype: The junction departs from the called germline gene at one end, perhaps through a read error. This chain joins TRBV5-3 and TRBJ2-5; D uncertain. TRBV5-3 is marked as an open reading frame, function uncertain. The CDR3 totals 13 residues. The CDR3 DNA reads TGTGCCAGCAGCTTAATCGGCCAAGAGACCCAGTACTTC. This encodes CASSLIGQETQYF.